One T cell receptor beta chain is described in this entry. Here immunoSEQ multiplex PCR was the method, and the copy in TCRdb shows in-frame clones only, minus some. The sample yields some 70,000 clones, about 97% seen once. CDR3 length equals 13 residues. In germline, CDR1 is MNHNY, CDR2 SVGAGI (reference sequence). V shed 6 bases and J 6 bases; nucleotides not matched to a gene: 6. This sample is part of a study of technical replicates of blood from a few donors. The sequenced material came from T cells isolated from PBMCs. The J gene is TRBJ2-7, the V gene TRBV6-6; 9 positions agree with TRBD1. The TCR sequence derives from a human donor in good health. The CDR3 spells CASRQTGGFEQYF. CDR3 DNA sequence: TGTGCCAGCAGACAGACAGGGGGTTTCGAGCAGTACTTC.